The 23 T cell receptor beta chains reported below all come from one sample, sequenced in a study of blood T cells in healthy people across ages. Next came a second PCR, run for about 7 to 12 cycles, which used a sample-barcoded 5' primer along with a J-beta primer mix. TCRdb used MiXCR to reprocess the 5' RACE reads, holding one entry per CDR3 protein. The repertoire holds around 1,900,000 distinct CDR3 sequences, with more than 35% as singletons. Sequenced input: blood. The receptors were gathered from a human donor in good health.

V is TRBV29-1 and J is TRBJ1-2, with 7 bases identical to TRBD1. Germline V gene lookup returns CDR1 SQVTM and CDR2 ANQGSEA. J was trimmed by 1 base and V by 4 bases; bases with no gene match: 3. The CDR3 is 13 residues long. The CDR3 reads CSVVDRDNYGYTF. CDR3 DNA sequence: TGCAGCGTTGTAGACAGGGATAACTATGGCTACACCTTC. Looking up the rest from reference TRBV29-1 and TRBJ1-2 gives the full variable domain: SAVISQKPSRDICQRGTSLTIQCQVDSQVTMMFWYRQQPGQSLTLIATANQGSEATYESGFVIDKFPISRPNLTFSTLTVSNMSPEDSSIYLCSVVDRDNYGYTFGSGTRLTVV.

In this sample, this clonotype turned up a few times. The V call is TRBV27, the J call TRBJ2-3; 14 bases match TRBD2. The J segment lost 7 bases and the V segment lost 5 bases, leaving 8 bases of the junction unmatched. This CDR3 has 16 amino acids. Germline CDR1 and CDR2: MNHEY and SMNVEV (reference sequence). The CDR3: CASSGLAGGERNTQYF. DNA of the CDR3: TGTGCCAGCAGTGGACTAGCGGGGGGCGAACGAAATACGCAGTATTTT.

This clonotype was found a few times. J is TRBJ1-1 and V is TRBV9, with unresolved D. The CDR3 length is 13 residues. V lost 0 bases to trimming and J lost 3 bases, with 6 bases between them. Germline loops: CDR1 SGDLS, CDR2 YYNGEE. The CDR3 DNA is TGTGCCAGCAGCGTAGGCACGTACACTGAAGCTTTCTTT. As protein: CASSVGTYTEAFF.

This clonotype has only one observation. The chain carries TRBV9 and TRBJ2-5; D is tentatively TRBD1 or TRBD2 (5 bases each). Looked up from germline, CDR1 is SGDLS and CDR2 is YYNGEE. CDR3 length: 14 residues. The V gene lost 1 base and the J gene lost 5 bases, with 12 bases spanning the gap. The CDR3 region has the DNA TGTGCCAGCAGCGTATTTGGGGGATGCGAGACCCAGTACTTC. Translation: CASSVFGGCETQYF.

J is TRBJ2-1 and V is TRBV7-9, with D possibly matching TRBD2 (6 bases). The CDR3 loop spans 14 amino acids. Trimming cost V 3 bases and J 6 bases, with 12 bases left between them. Germline CDR1 and CDR2: SEHNR and FQNEAQ (reference sequence). The CDR3 spells CASSFGGLVNEQFF. CDR3 DNA: TGTGCCAGCAGCTTCGGGGGATTAGTCAATGAGCAGTTCTTC. Together with reference TRBV7-9 and TRBJ2-1, the CDR3 gives the full variable domain: DTGVSQNPRHKITKRGQNVTFRCDPISEHNRLYWYRQTLGQGPEFLTYFQNEAQLEKSRLLSDRFSAERPKGSFSTLEIQRTEQGDSAMYLCASSFGGLVNEQFFGPGTRLTVL.

This clonotype was seen a few times. The chain links TRBV18 to TRBJ2-5; 7 bases fit TRBD1. Germline-derived CDR1 and CDR2 are KGHSH and LQKENI. The CDR3 has 15 amino acids. Losses at the gene ends were 3 bases for V and 2 bases for J; bases not matched to a gene: 6. The DNA of the CDR3 is TGTGCCAGCTCACCGGCGGCAGGGGGACAAGAGACCCAGTACTTC. It is translated as CASSPAAGGQETQYF.

Remarks on this clonotype: The junction shows a germline mismatch at one end, possibly a read error. The chain joins TRBV5-1 to TRBJ2-1; 8 bases agree with TRBD1. In germline, CDR1 is SGHRS, CDR2 YFSETQ. The CDR3 contains 17 residues. The CDR3 DNA reads as TGCGTCAGCAGCTTGGTGGGCGGGCAGGGGGCCCGCAATGAGCAGTTCTTC. Translating it yields CVSSLVGGQGARNEQFF. Drawing the rest from reference TRBV5-1 and TRBJ2-1, the complete variable domain is KAGVTQTPRYLIKTRGQQVTLSCSPISGHRSVSWYQQTPGQGLQFLFEYFSETQRNKGNFPGRFSGRQFSNSRSEMNVSTLELGDSALYLCVSSLVGGQGARNEQFFGPGTRLTVL.

The sample holds a few counts of this clonotype. V usage is TRBV7-9 and J usage is TRBJ2-1, with TRBD2 matching 11 bases. The CDR3 extends over 15 amino acids. Germline V gene lookup returns CDR1 SEHNR and CDR2 FQNEAQ (reference sequence). The V and J ends lost 3 bases and 9 bases, in that order; junction bases with no gene match: 7. The CDR3 sequence: CASSFTSGGRSEQFF. The CDR3 coding sequence is TGTGCCAGCAGCTTCACTAGCGGGGGCCGGAGTGAGCAGTTCTTC. Looking up the rest from reference TRBV7-9 and TRBJ2-1 gives the full variable domain: DTGVSQNPRHKITKRGQNVTFRCDPISEHNRLYWYRQTLGQGPEFLTYFQNEAQLEKSRLLSDRFSAERPKGSFSTLEIQRTEQGDSAMYLCASSFTSGGRSEQFFGPGTRLTVL.

The chain is built from TRBV12-3 or TRBV12-4 and TRBJ2-7; tentative D call: TRBD1 (6 bases). V lost 5 bases and J lost 1, with 18 bases in between. The CDR3 sequence is 16 residues long. The CDR3 loop is CASSGGGGRGSYEQYF. CDR3 DNA sequence: TGTGCCAGCAGTGGGGGCGGAGGACGGGGATCCTACGAGCAGTACTTC.

V is TRBV20-1 and J is TRBJ2-1; weak D call: TRBD2 (6 bases). CDR1 and CDR2 from the germline V gene are DFQATT and SNEGSKA (reference sequence). The CDR3 has 14 amino acids. The ends were cut back, 5 bases at V and 5 bases at J, with 16 bases in the middle. CDR3 region: CSADRSGVNNEQFF. DNA of the CDR3: TGCAGTGCTGATCGTAGCGGAGTGAACAATGAGCAGTTCTTC.

The V call is TRBV20-1, the J call TRBJ2-7; 11 bases line up with TRBD2. This CDR3 spans 16 amino acids. Germline V gives CDR1 DFQATT, CDR2 SNEGSKA (reference sequence). The junction had 11 bases not matched to a gene; V was cut back by 5 bases and J by 2 bases. The CDR3 nucleotides read TGCAGTGCTCACTTAGCGGGGGGGCACCGTCCCTACGAGCAGTACTTC. Protein: CSAHLAGGHRPYEQYF.

The V call is TRBV28, the J call TRBJ1-1; the D gene is possibly TRBD1 (5 bases). V was trimmed by 1 base and J by 0 bases, leaving 9 bases between them. The germline CDR1 and CDR2 sequences are MDHEN and SYDVKM. The CDR3 runs 15 residues. CDR3 residues: CASSLLGEVNTEAFF. The CDR3 DNA reads as TGTGCCAGCAGTTTATTGGGGGAAGTGAACACTGAAGCTTTCTTT.

The chain links TRBV12-3 or TRBV12-4 to TRBJ2-3; TRBD2 might be the D (6 bases). This CDR3 has 16 residues. With 5 bases removed from V and 5 bases from J, the gap between germline ends came to 20 bases. The CDR3 DNA follows: TGTGCCAGCAGTCCGCTGGGTAGCGGAGAGGAAGATACGCAGTATTTT. The encoded protein is CASSPLGSGEEDTQYF.

V and J are TRBV20-1 and TRBJ2-2; maybe TRBD2 (7 bases). This CDR3 spans 15 amino acids. Germline-derived CDR1 and CDR2 are DFQATT and SNEGSKA (reference sequence). The ends were cut back, 6 bases at V and 4 bases at J, with 18 bases in the middle. In DNA, the CDR3 is TGCAGTGCCCTTGGCGGGGGCGCGGGCACCGGGGAGCTGTTTTTT. Protein sequence: CSALGGGAGTGELFF.

This clonotype appeared a few times. This chain joins TRBV20-1 and TRBJ2-7; no definite D call. The germline V and J ends were trimmed by 5 bases and 0 bases, with 20 bases remaining between them. Germline V gene data show CDR1 as DFQATT and CDR2 as SNEGSKA (reference sequence). This CDR3 contains 16 residues. The CDR3 sequence is CSASAAAGAYSYEQYF. Here the CDR3 DNA reads TGCAGTGCTTCCGCTGCAGCTGGTGCCTACTCCTACGAGCAGTACTTC.

The rearrangement uses TRBV29-1 and TRBJ1-2; D remains ambiguous. CDR1 and CDR2 from the germline V gene are SQVTM and ANQGSEA. V dropped 0 bases and J dropped 8 bases, with 13 bases sitting between them. The CDR3 is made up of 13 amino acids. The CDR3 DNA is TGCAGCGTTGAAGACAGCTCCATGGGAGGCTACACCTTC. Protein: CSVEDSSMGGYTF.

The V and J genes are TRBV7-9 and TRBJ1-2; D is unresolved. The CDR3 spans 14 residues. Trimming took off 4 bases at V and 8 bases at J, with 17 bases between the two ends. Germline lookup yields CDR1 SEHNR and CDR2 FQNEAQ (reference sequence). This CDR3 reads CASSSMTRPMGYTF. The CDR3 nucleotides read TGTGCCAGCAGCTCCATGACAAGACCTATGGGCTACACCTTC.

This clonotype was observed a single time. The CDR3 protein is CSALLHENYGYTF. The CDR3 nucleotides read TGCAGTGCCCTCCTCCACGAGAACTATGGCTACACCTTC. This chain joins TRBV20-1 and TRBJ1-2; no definite D call. V was trimmed by 6 bases and J by 2 bases, leaving 13 bases between them. The germline gives CDR1 DFQATT, CDR2 SNEGSKA (reference sequence). CDR3 size: 13 residues.

The J gene is TRBJ1-1, the V gene TRBV29-1, with D uncertain. The CDR3 extends over 11 amino acids. Trimming stripped 6 bases from V and 11 bases from J, with 16 bases between. CDR1 is SQVTM, CDR2 ANQGSEA, per germline. Here the CDR3 reads CSVFEIGRAFF. Here the CDR3 DNA reads TGCAGCGTCTTCGAAATCGGGAGGGCTTTCTTT.

This clonotype was recorded a few times. This CDR3 reads CAFSSPSPETQYF. CDR3 in DNA: TGTGCCTTCTCCTCTCCCTCCCCAGAGACCCAGTACTTC. The V call is TRBV5-4, the J call TRBJ2-5; D gene uncertain. Per germline, CDR1 SGHNT and CDR2 YYREEE (reference sequence). CDR3 length equals 13 residues. V lost 10 bases, J lost 4 bases, and 17 bases lay in between.

This clonotype has only one observation. The rearrangement links TRBV15 to TRBJ2-5; D gene ambiguous. The CDR3 sequence is 13 residues long. Germline V CDR1 and CDR2: LNHNV, YYDKDF (reference sequence). V was shortened by 0 bases and J by 11 bases, with 13 bases between the two germline ends. CDR3 sequence: CATSRDTYGEQYF. Here the CDR3 DNA reads TGTGCCACCAGCAGAGATACATACGGTGAGCAGTACTTC.

The chain employs TRBV20-1 and TRBJ2-2, with D perhaps TRBD2 (7 bases). This CDR3 spans 16 amino acids. In germline, CDR1 is DFQATT, CDR2 SNEGSKA (reference sequence). V lost 1 base and J 4 bases, leaving 16 bases between the germline ends. CDR3 in amino acids: CSARAGGGESTGELFF. The DNA for the CDR3 is TGCAGTGCTAGAGCTGGGGGGGGCGAGAGCACCGGGGAGCTGTTTTTT.

This sequence joins TRBV20-1 and TRBJ1-2, with 9 bases lining up with TRBD1. This CDR3 has 16 amino acids. V was clipped by 0 bases and J by 6 bases; unmatched bases: 11. Germline-derived CDR1 and CDR2 are DFQATT and SNEGSKA (reference sequence). The CDR3 sequence: CSARDLVGQGIHGYTF. In nucleotides, the CDR3 is TGCAGTGCTAGAGATCTGGTAGGACAGGGGATCCATGGCTACACCTTC.